The entry below describes one T cell receptor beta chain. Its antigen remains unidentified. This entry is derived from a study of CD8 T cells in ankylosing spondylitis. Findings and limits, study-wide: Ankylosing spondylitis blood appeared to be characterized by a TCR beta motif of roughly eight highly homologous variants. The study looked at matched synovial fluid samples from ankylosing spondylitis patients. Disease-linked clones were reported to be significantly enriched there. Relatively scarce in peripheral blood, disease-linked clones were CD8+. Existing reports had already noted some motif variants in reactive arthritis synovial fluid and blood.

The length of the CDR3 is 15 residues. The V end lost 4 bases, the J end lost 3 bases, and 12 bases lay between the germline ends. CDR1 MNHEY and CDR2 SVGEGT come from the germline V gene. TCR beta libraries were made by quantitative 5'-RACE with molecular barcodes. TCRdb processed the 5' RACE reads anew with MiXCR; each CDR3 protein has one entry. The sample shows about 220,000 distinct CDR3 sequences, about 7% of them seen only once. The sample consisted of blood, either unsorted or a sorted T cell fraction (not recorded which). The chain uses TRBV6-2 or TRBV6-3 and TRBJ2-2; weak D call: TRBD2 (6 bases). The clonotype comes from a male donor with ankylosing spondylitis. The CDR3 here is CASSSRGGDTGELFF. DNA of the CDR3: TGTGCCAGCAGTTCCCGGGGAGGCGACACCGGGGAGCTGTTTTTT.